Listed here are 29 T cell receptor beta chains from one sample, sequenced in a study of blood T cell repertoires in COVID-19. Using immunoSEQ multiplex PCR, the repertoire was profiled, and TCRdb retains in-frame clones only, with some absent. The sample lists about 87,000 clones; around 81% were seen once. Specimen: peripheral blood. These receptors came from a woman in her sixties or seventies with acute or convalescent COVID-19.

In nucleotides, the CDR3 is TGCGCCAGCGCGATCGGGCTAGCGGAGAACACCGGGGAGCTGTTTTTT. It encodes CASAIGLAENTGELFF. The chain combines TRBV5-1 with TRBJ2-2; TRBD2 matches at 7 bases. V gave up 7 bases and J gave up 1 base; unmatched junction bases: 10. This CDR3 is built from 16 residues. CDR1 and CDR2 (germline): SGHRS, YFSETQ.

The CDR3 spells CASSLTGSGQGADNEQFF. In DNA, the CDR3 is TGTGCCAGCAGCTTAACGGGCAGCGGACAGGGGGCTGATAATGAGCAGTTCTTC. This chain uses TRBV7-3 with TRBJ2-1; 11 bases map to TRBD1. In germline, CDR1 is SGHTA, CDR2 FQGTGA. This CDR3 has 18 residues. Trimming took 0 bases from V and 7 from J; bases not matched to a gene: 11.

The sample holds one count of this clone. V usage is TRBV11-2 and J usage is TRBJ1-2, with D possibly matching TRBD1 (5 bases). The CDR3 has 13 amino acids. V was cut by 1 base and J by 7 bases, with 10 bases left in between. CDR1 is SGHAT, CDR2 FQNNGV, per germline. This chain's CDR3 is CASSLAQGLGYTF. CDR3 in DNA: TGTGCCAGCAGCTTAGCCCAGGGTCTTGGCTACACCTTC.

This chain joins TRBV5-6 and TRBJ1-6; TRBD1 matches at 10 bases. The CDR3 runs 15 residues. CDR1 and CDR2 from the germline V gene are SGHDT and YYEEEE. J was trimmed by 10 bases and V by 4 bases; bases with no gene match: 8. The CDR3 spells CASSPLGQGNSPLHF. In DNA form, the CDR3 reads TGTGCCAGCAGCCCTCTGGGACAGGGGAACTCACCCCTCCACTTT.

This chain connects TRBV12-3 or TRBV12-4 to TRBJ2-3, with D possibly TRBD2 on 6 matching bases. Trimming removed 5 bases from V and 2 bases from J, with 8 bases in between. This CDR3 contains 13 residues. The CDR3 sequence: CASSADYTDTQYF. In DNA form, the CDR3 reads TGTGCCAGCAGTGCGGACTACACAGATACGCAGTATTTT.

The CDR3 DNA reads TGTGCCAGTAGGCTACGGGACAGAGCAGATTATAGCAATCAGCCCCAGCATTTT. As protein: CASRLRDRADYSNQPQHF. The V and J genes are TRBV19 and TRBJ1-5; the match to TRBD1 covers 7 bases. Trimming at V came to 6 bases and at J to 0 bases, leaving 14 bases not matched to a gene. This CDR3 has 18 residues. Germline V gives CDR1 LNHDA, CDR2 SQIVND (reference sequence).

The CDR3 DNA sequence: TGTGCCAGCAGCTTAAAGAGTGGGGAGCTGTTTTTT. It encodes CASSLKSGELFF. This chain links TRBV11-3 with TRBJ2-2; D is undetermined. Germline V gives CDR1 SGHNT, CDR2 YENEEA. The CDR3 sequence is 12 residues long. Trimming removed 2 bases from V and 8 bases from J, with 6 bases in between.

The chain couples TRBV30 to TRBJ2-3; TRBD2 matches at 12 bases. The CDR3 has 16 amino acids. CDR1 GTSNPN and CDR2 SVGIG come from the germline V gene (reference sequence). J was trimmed by 2 bases and V by 2 bases; bases with no gene match: 5. The chain's CDR3 is CAWSSSGGANTDTQYF. Written as DNA, the CDR3 is TGTGCCTGGAGTTCTAGCGGGGGGGCCAACACAGATACGCAGTATTTT.

The chain carries TRBV20-1 and TRBJ1-1; D is uncertain. The CDR3 has 12 residues. V gave up 3 bases and J gave up 7 bases, with 12 bases separating them. CDR1 is DFQATT and CDR2 is SNEGSKA in the germline V gene (reference sequence). The CDR3 bases are TGCAGTGCTAGTGGCGGCCGTGGTGAAGCTTTCTTT. Encoded protein: CSASGGRGEAFF.

This rearrangement joins TRBV5-1 to TRBJ2-3, with D perhaps TRBD2 (5 bases). Germline assignment: CDR1 SGHRS and CDR2 YFSETQ. V lost 2 bases and J lost 2, with 12 bases in between. The CDR3 is 15 amino acids. This chain's CDR3 is CASSFGEISTDTQYF. CDR3 sequence (DNA): TGCGCCAGCAGCTTTGGGGAGATTTCCACAGATACGCAGTATTTT. Complete variable domain (other parts from reference TRBV5-1 and TRBJ2-3): KAGVTQTPRYLIKTRGQQVTLSCSPISGHRSVSWYQQTPGQGLQFLFEYFSETQRNKGNFPGRFSGRQFSNSRSEMNVSTLELGDSALYLCASSFGEISTDTQYFGPGTRLTVL.

This clone appeared a few times. This chain uses TRBV27 with TRBJ1-2; TRBD1 agrees at 8 bases. Germline-derived CDR1 and CDR2 are MNHEY and SMNVEV (reference sequence). There are 16 residues in the CDR3. Trimming took 4 bases from V and 7 from J; bases not matched to a gene: 14. CDR3 bases: TGTGCCAGCAGTTGGCGGGACAGGCCCTCGGACGGTGGCTACACCTTC. It is translated as CASSWRDRPSDGGYTF.

This clone was counted only a few times. The chain employs TRBV3-1 (or the pseudogene TRBV3-2) and TRBJ2-7; D might be TRBD1 (5 bases). Germline V lookup: CDR1 LGHDT, CDR2 YNNKEL (reference sequence). The V gene lost 1 base and the J gene lost 2 bases, with 12 bases spanning the gap. This CDR3 has 15 residues. The CDR3 region is CASSQGQFWTYEQYF. DNA for the CDR3: TGTGCCAGCAGCCAAGGACAGTTTTGGACCTACGAGCAGTACTTC.

The chain has TRBV19 and TRBJ1-6; 8 positions agree with TRBD1. V gave up 9 bases and J gave up 7 bases; unmatched junction bases: 2. The CDR3 length is 12 residues. Looked up from germline, CDR1 is LNHDA and CDR2 is SQIVND (reference sequence). The CDR3 coding sequence is TGTGCCAGCCGGGACAGGAATTCACCCCTCCACTTT. Its protein is CASRDRNSPLHF. Supplemented by reference TRBV19 and TRBJ1-6, the full variable domain reads DGGITQSPKYLFRKEGQNVTLSCEQNLNHDAMYWYRQDPGQGLRLIYYSQIVNDFQKGDIAEGYSVSREKKESFPLTVTSAQKNPTAFYLCASRDRNSPLHFGNGTRLTVT.

The gene calls are TRBV18 and TRBJ2-2; the D is unclear. Germline V gives CDR1 KGHSH, CDR2 LQKENI. V lost 4 bases and J 0 bases, leaving 9 bases between the germline ends. The CDR3 is 15 residues long. The CDR3 region is CASSRSAANTGELFF. The CDR3 region has the DNA TGTGCCAGCTCACGGTCGGCGGCGAACACCGGGGAGCTGTTTTTT.

This clone was observed once. V is TRBV11-2 and J is TRBJ1-4, with D possibly TRBD1 on 5 matching bases. The ends were cut back, 6 bases at V and 7 bases at J, with 9 bases in the middle. CDR3 size: 12 residues. Per the germline V gene, CDR1 is SGHAT and CDR2 is FQNNGV. The CDR3 protein is CASRATVEKLFF. CDR3 in DNA: TGTGCCAGCAGGGCGACAGTTGAAAAACTGTTTTTT.

The chain combines TRBV2 with TRBJ1-1, with D perhaps TRBD1 (5 bases). The CDR3 consists of 13 residues. The germline V gene has CDR1 SNHLY and CDR2 FYNNEI. Trimming took off 5 bases at V and 1 base at J, with 8 bases between the two ends. The CDR3 here is CASSYQGNTEAFF. The CDR3 DNA reads as TGTGCCAGCAGTTATCAGGGGAACACTGAAGCTTTCTTT.

Only a few counts were recorded for this clone. The chain joins TRBV4-1 to TRBJ2-1; 9 bases map to TRBD2. Germline CDR1 is MGHRA and CDR2 is YSYEKL. This CDR3 spans 16 amino acids. With 4 bases clipped from V and 0 bases from J, the junction kept 4 bases outside the gene matches. The CDR3 region is CASSRSGSSSYNEQFF. As DNA, the CDR3 is TGCGCCAGCAGCCGTAGCGGGAGTAGCTCCTACAATGAGCAGTTCTTC.

This chain connects TRBV5-1 to TRBJ1-1; D is unclear. Germline lookup yields CDR1 SGHRS and CDR2 YFSETQ. The length of the CDR3 is 14 residues. Trimming removed 4 bases at V and 1 base at J, with 11 bases between. For the CDR3, the DNA is TGCGCCAGCAGCCCTCGGTCATCGAACACTGAAGCTTTCTTT. Amino acids: CASSPRSSNTEAFF.

A word on this clone: Other nucleotide sequences from this sample produce the same CDR3. The rearrangement links TRBV2 to TRBJ1-5, with 7 bases matching TRBD1. Germline lookup yields CDR1 SNHLY and CDR2 FYNNEI. This CDR3 has 14 residues. Trimming at V came to 5 bases and at J to 4 bases, leaving 5 bases not matched to a gene. The CDR3 DNA is TGTGCCAGCAGTTTAGGGGGCCAAAATCAGCCCCAGCATTTT. It yields the protein CASSLGGQNQPQHF.

The chain combines TRBV29-1 with TRBJ1-1; D gene uncertain. V was shortened by 7 bases and J by 1 base, with 4 bases between the two germline ends. The CDR3 has 10 amino acids. Germline loops: CDR1 SQVTM, CDR2 ANQGSEA. CDR3 sequence reads: CSAGNTEAFF. CDR3 DNA: TGCAGCGCCGGGAACACTGAAGCTTTCTTT.

This clone was seen just once. The CDR3 DNA reads TGTGCCAGCAGCCTACTAGCGACAGTCACTGAAGCTTTCTTT. Translation: CASSLLATVTEAFF. The V call is TRBV7-9, the J call TRBJ1-1; possibly TRBD1 for D (5 bases). The CDR3 runs to 14 residues. Germline values: CDR1 SEHNR, CDR2 FQNEAQ (reference sequence). The V gene lost 5 bases and the J gene lost 4 bases, with 14 bases spanning the gap.

The chain combines TRBV2 with TRBJ2-2; D is possibly TRBD1 (6 bases). V gave up 5 bases and J gave up 6 bases, with 10 bases separating them. CDR1 SNHLY and CDR2 FYNNEI come from the germline V gene. The CDR3 extends over 13 amino acids. The CDR3 region is CASSSQGPGELFF. In nucleotides, the CDR3 is TGTGCCAGCAGTTCACAGGGTCCCGGGGAGCTGTTTTTT. Full variable domain (missing parts from reference TRBV2 and TRBJ2-2): EPEVTQTPSHQVTQMGQEVILRCVPISNHLYFYWYRQILGQKVEFLVSFYNNEISEKSEIFDDQFSVERPDGSNFTLKIRSTKLEDSAMYFCASSSQGPGELFFGEGSRLTVL.

This clone was seen a few times. The V call is TRBV25-1, the J call TRBJ1-1, with D perhaps TRBD1 (6 bases). This CDR3 has 13 amino acids. Per germline, CDR1 MGHDK and CDR2 SYGVNS. Trimming stripped 4 bases from V and 6 bases from J, with 12 bases between. For the CDR3, the DNA is TGTGCCAGCAGTGTGACAGGAACGGCTGAAGCTTTCTTT. Protein product: CASSVTGTAEAFF.

This chain connects TRBV5-4 to TRBJ1-2, with D perhaps TRBD1 (6 bases). The CDR3 totals 15 residues. Trimming took 1 base from V and 7 from J, leaving 17 bases between them. CDR1 and CDR2 (germline): SGHNT, YYREEE (reference sequence). Here the CDR3 reads CASSLWGGALGGYTF. CDR3 DNA: TGTGCCAGCAGCTTGTGGGGGGGCGCATTAGGTGGCTACACCTTC.

The chain couples TRBV27 to TRBJ2-3; maybe TRBD2 (7 bases). Germline V lookup: CDR1 MNHEY, CDR2 SMNVEV (reference sequence). The CDR3 is 14 residues long. Deletions cut 5 bases from V and 4 bases from J, with 13 bases between. CDR3 protein: CASSVTGGSDTQYF. The CDR3 DNA reads as TGTGCCAGCAGTGTAACGGGGGGCTCAGATACGCAGTATTTT.

In regard to this clone: Other nucleotide sequences in the sample specify the same CDR3. Here the CDR3 DNA reads TGTGCCAGCAGTTCAAACTATGGCTACACCTTC. Amino acid sequence: CASSSNYGYTF. The chain combines TRBV6-5 with TRBJ1-2; D not resolved. Looked up from germline, CDR1 is MNHEY and CDR2 is SVGAGI. This CDR3 spans 11 amino acids. V gave up 4 bases and J gave up 2 bases, with 2 bases separating them.

V and J are TRBV2 and TRBJ1-1; possibly TRBD1 for D (5 bases). Trimming removed 5 bases from V and 2 bases from J, with 12 bases in between. This CDR3 has 14 amino acids. Germline CDR1 reads SNHLY; CDR2 reads FYNNEI. The CDR3 nucleotides are TGTGCCAGCAGTCAGGACATCCCTAACACTGAAGCTTTCTTT. Amino acids: CASSQDIPNTEAFF.

The J gene is TRBJ1-3, the V gene TRBV6-5, with 9 positions matching TRBD1. Germline-derived CDR1 and CDR2 are MNHEY and SVGAGI. With V trimmed by 6 bases and J by 5 bases, 8 bases remained unmatched. The CDR3 consists of 15 residues. The CDR3 DNA follows: TGTGCCAGCAGCCCCGGGACAGGGATGAGAAACACCATATATTTT. Protein: CASSPGTGMRNTIYF.

Of note for this clone: A much larger clone differs by one base, so this may be a read error. At the DNA level, this CDR3 is encoded by other sequences in the same sample as well. The CDR3 DNA is TGTGCCAGCAGTTTCAGGGAGAACACTGAAGCTTTCTTT. The encoded protein is CASSFRENTEAFF. V and J are TRBV27 and TRBJ1-1; the D gene is possibly TRBD1 (5 bases). Trimming took off 3 bases at V and 1 base at J, with 6 bases between the two ends. This CDR3 has 13 amino acids. Germline CDR1 reads MNHEY; CDR2 reads SMNVEV (reference sequence).